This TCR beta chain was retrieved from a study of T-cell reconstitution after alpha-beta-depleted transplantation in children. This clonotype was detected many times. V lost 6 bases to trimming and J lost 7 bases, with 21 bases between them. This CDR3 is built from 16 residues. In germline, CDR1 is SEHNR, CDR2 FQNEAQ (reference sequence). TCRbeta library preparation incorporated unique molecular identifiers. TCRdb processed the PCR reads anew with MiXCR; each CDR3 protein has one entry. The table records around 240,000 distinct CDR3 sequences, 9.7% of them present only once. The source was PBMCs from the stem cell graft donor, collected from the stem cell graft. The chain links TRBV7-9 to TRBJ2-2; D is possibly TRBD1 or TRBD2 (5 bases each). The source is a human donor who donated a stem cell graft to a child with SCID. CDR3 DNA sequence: TGTGCCAGCAGTTTTGCGTTGAGGGGAGTAGACGGGGAGCTGTTTTTT. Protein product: CASSFALRGVDGELFF.